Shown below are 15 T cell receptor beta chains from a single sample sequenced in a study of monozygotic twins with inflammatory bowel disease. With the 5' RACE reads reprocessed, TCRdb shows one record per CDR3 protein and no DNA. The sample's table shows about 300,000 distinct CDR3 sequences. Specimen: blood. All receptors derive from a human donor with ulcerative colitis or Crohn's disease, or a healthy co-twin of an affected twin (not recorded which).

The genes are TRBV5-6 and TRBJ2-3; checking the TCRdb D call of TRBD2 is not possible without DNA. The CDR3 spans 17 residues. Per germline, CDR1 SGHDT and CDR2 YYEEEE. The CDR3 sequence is CASSLELIAGGSDTQYF.

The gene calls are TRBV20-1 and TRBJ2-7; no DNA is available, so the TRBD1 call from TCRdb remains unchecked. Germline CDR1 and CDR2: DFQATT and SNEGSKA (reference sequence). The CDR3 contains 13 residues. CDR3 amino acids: CSSGQNIYGEQYF.

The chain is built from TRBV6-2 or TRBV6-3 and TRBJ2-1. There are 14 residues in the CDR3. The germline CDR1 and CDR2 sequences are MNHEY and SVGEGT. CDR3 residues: CATREVSVSNEQFF.

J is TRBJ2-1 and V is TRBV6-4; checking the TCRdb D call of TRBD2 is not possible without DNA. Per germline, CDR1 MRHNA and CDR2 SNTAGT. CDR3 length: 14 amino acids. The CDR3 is CASRVAASGREQFF.

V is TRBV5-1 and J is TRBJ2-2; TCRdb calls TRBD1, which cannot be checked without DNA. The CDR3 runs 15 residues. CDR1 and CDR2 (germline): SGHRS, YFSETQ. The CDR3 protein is CASSWGQIGSGELFF.

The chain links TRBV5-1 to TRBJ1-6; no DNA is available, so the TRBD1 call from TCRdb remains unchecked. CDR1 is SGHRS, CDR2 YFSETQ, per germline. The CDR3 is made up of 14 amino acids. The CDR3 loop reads CASSSSGGDSPLHF.

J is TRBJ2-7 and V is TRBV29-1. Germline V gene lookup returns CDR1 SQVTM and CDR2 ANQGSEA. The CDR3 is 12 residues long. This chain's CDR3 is CSVVGRTYEQYF.

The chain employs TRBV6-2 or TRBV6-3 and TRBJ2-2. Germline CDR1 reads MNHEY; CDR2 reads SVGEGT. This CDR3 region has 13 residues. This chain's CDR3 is CASSYRSPGELFF.

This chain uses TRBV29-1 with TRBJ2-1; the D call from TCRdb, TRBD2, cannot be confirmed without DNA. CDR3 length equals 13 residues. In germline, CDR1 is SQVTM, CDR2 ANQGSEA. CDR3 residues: CSVLAGGPGAQFF.

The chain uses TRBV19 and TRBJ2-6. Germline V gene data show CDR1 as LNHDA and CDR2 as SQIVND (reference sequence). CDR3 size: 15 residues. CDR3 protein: CASSISGTGANVLTF.

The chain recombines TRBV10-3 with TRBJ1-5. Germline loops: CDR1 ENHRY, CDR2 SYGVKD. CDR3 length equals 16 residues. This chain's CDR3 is CAISESRVYSNQPQHF.

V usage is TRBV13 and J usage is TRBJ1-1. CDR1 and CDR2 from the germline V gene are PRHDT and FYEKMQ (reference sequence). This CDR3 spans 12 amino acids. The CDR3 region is CASEPGLTEAFF.

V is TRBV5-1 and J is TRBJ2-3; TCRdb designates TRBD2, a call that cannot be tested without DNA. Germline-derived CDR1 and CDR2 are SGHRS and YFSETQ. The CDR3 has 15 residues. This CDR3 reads CASSVTGVSADTQYF.

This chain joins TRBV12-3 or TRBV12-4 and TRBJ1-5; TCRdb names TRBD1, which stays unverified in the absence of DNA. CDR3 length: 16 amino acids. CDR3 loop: CASRAQGAYSNQPQHF.

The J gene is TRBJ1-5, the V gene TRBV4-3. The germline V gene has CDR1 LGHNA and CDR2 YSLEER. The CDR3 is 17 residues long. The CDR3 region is CASSQVFAGDSNQPQHF.